This TCR beta chain was obtained from a study of memory CD8 T cells in hepatitis C reinfection (dated 2017 in TCRdb). About the full investigation: Among the donors, a few cleared two back-to-back HCV infections on their own, whereas two got rid of a primary infection but ended up chronically infected after reinfection. An HCV reinfection was defined as a positive HCV RNA test that came after two negative tests taken at least 60 days apart. Peak reinfection samples were taken from 3 to 8 weeks after reinfection was detected. The TCR beta repertoire of virus-specific CD8 T cells was tracked longitudinally in several donors across an HCV reinfection episode. Between the late 2000s and the early 2010s, several reinfection cases that had stored pre-reinfection samples were identified. In the reinfection study, participants who had resolved a prior HCV infection were followed every 3 months. Previously published longitudinal data on tetramer+ CD8 T cell frequency were used to pick the peak reinfection time point. On the study overall, not on this receptor specifically: Because only four or five donors were included, definitive conclusions about public clonotypes linked to secondary clearance were beyond the reach of the study.

As to this clone: It has no known antigen specificity. No base qualities exist here, and no much larger clone lies one base off it.

Based on the germline V gene, the CDR1 and CDR2 sequences are SGDLS and YYNGEE. The cysteine opens and the phenylalanine closes a CDR3 of 13 amino acids. Only the CDR3 region is kept as DNA, spanning 39 bases read in frame from base 1. Explained via the paper, the time point label denotes: peak reinfection, 3 to 8 weeks after reinfection detection. Sorted cells were sequenced directly ex vivo, with no in vitro expansion before TCR sequencing. The donors, who were people who inject drugs, were enrolled in the Montreal Acute Hepatitis C Cohort Study (HEPCO) in Canada. As controls, total naive CD8 T cells were sorted as viable CD3+ CD8+ CD45RO- cells from a couple of donors at all three reinfection time points. Before sorting, cryopreserved peripheral blood mononuclear cells were thawed and CD8 T cells were purified from those thawed cells. The MACS CD8+ T cell Isolation Kit was used to enrich CD8 T cells through negative selection. Cells were sorted on a BD FACSAria II sorter using FACSDiva software, and FlowJo was used for data analysis.

Receptor amplification or capture employed the immunoSEQ multiplex PCR assay. Genomic DNA was extracted from sorted cells, and the TCR beta V, D and J regions were sequenced by Adaptive Biotechnologies' automated high-throughput method. A two-step, bias-controlled multiplex PCR was used to amplify the CDR3 regions. An Illumina instrument was used to sequence the amplified TCR beta libraries. As for the original processing: Demultiplexed reads were processed to reduce amplification and sequencing bias, and CDR3 sequences were assigned to gene families using the IMGT database. ImmunoSEQ software version 2.0 was used to analyze the repertoire data. Clonotype lists were filtered to remove out-of-frame sequences and sequences containing stop codons in the CDR3. Clonotypes below 0.01% frequency were excluded because they corresponded to less than one cell. Richness was computed as observed richness divided by input cell number, and evenness as Shannon entropy divided by log observed richness. To measure repertoire diversity and how similar the repertoire was between time points, Simpson diversity and Morisita-Horn overlap indices were applied. Each clonotype was placed into one of four groups: dominant (>1%), sub-dominant (0.5-0.99%), low abundance (0.1-0.49%) or lowest abundance (<0.1%). The germline index was obtained by subtracting total nucleotide additions from total CDR3 length and then dividing the result by total CDR3 length. TCRdb holds this immuneACCESS table with in-frame rearrangements only. Some clones are missing; in checked studies, unresolved V genes explain under half, and the rest has no known cause. V, J and clone size are those of that table, while D and trimming were read from the DNA. The sample records 35,000 to 55,000 clones, around 89% of which are singletons. The ten largest clonotypes hold approximately 1.2% of the sample.

The TCR comes from a man younger than 35 with hepatitis C virus infection. The rearranged chain carries TRBV9 and TRBJ2-5; 9 of the junction bases match TRBD1. The J call could be wrong; TRBJ2-7 is a better fit for the DNA end. Specimen: naive CD8+ T cells sorted from blood. The cell subset or site label of this sample denotes: total naive CD8+CD45RO- T cells. The encoded CDR3 is CASSLTGGYEQYF. The DNA is as follows: TGTGCCAGCAGCTTGACAGGGGGATACGAGCAGTACTTC.